Each of the 19 T cell receptor beta chains below was sequenced from the same sample in a study of T cell responses to AZD1222 COVID-19 vaccine. Assay: immunoSEQ multiplex PCR; the TCRdb copy retains only in-frame clones and omits some. This sample has about 190,000 clones, with roughly 92% found just once. The input for sequencing was peripheral blood, taken on day 0 of AZD1222 vaccination. The receptor source for this set is an adult in good health.

V and J are TRBV9 and TRBJ2-2, with a possible D match to TRBD2 (6 bases). This CDR3 region has 14 residues. The germline V and J ends were trimmed by 0 bases and 4 bases, with 7 bases remaining between them. Germline CDR1 SGDLS, CDR2 YYNGEE. CDR3 amino acids: CASSVGEVTGELFF. The CDR3 region has the DNA TGTGCCAGCAGCGTAGGGGAGGTCACCGGGGAGCTGTTTTTT.

This clone was found once. This sequence joins TRBV19 and TRBJ2-3, with a possible D match to TRBD1 (6 bases). CDR3 length equals 13 residues. Trimming left V 5 bases short and J 9 bases short, with 15 bases between. Germline CDR1 and CDR2: LNHDA and SQIVND (reference sequence). In DNA, the CDR3 is TGTGCCAGTAGTCAACAGGGCCTGAGGACGCAGTATTTT. This translates into CASSQQGLRTQYF.

The chain has TRBV19 and TRBJ1-6; maybe TRBD1 (5 bases). The V end lost 4 bases, the J end lost 3 bases, and 10 bases lay between the germline ends. There are 15 residues in the CDR3. Looked up from germline, CDR1 is LNHDA and CDR2 is SQIVND (reference sequence). The CDR3 coding sequence is TGTGCCAGTAGTAACAGGCGGGTCTATAATTCACCCCTCCACTTT. Its protein product is CASSNRRVYNSPLHF. Using reference TRBV19 and TRBJ1-6 for the parts outside the CDR3, the full variable domain is DGGITQSPKYLFRKEGQNVTLSCEQNLNHDAMYWYRQDPGQGLRLIYYSQIVNDFQKGDIAEGYSVSREKKESFPLTVTSAQKNPTAFYLCASSNRRVYNSPLHFGNGTRLTVT.

The chain employs TRBV6-5 and TRBJ2-7, with a weak D call TRBD1 (5 bases). The CDR3 has 15 residues. Per germline, CDR1 MNHEY and CDR2 SVGAGI. Between the trimmed V and J ends, which lost 0 bases and 7 bases, there was a span of 16 bases. CDR3 bases: TGTGCCAGCAGTTACTCGAGTGGGGCCGGCAAGGAGCAGTACTTC. This encodes CASSYSSGAGKEQYF.

The chain is built from TRBV11-2 and TRBJ2-7; 9 bases are shared with TRBD2. This CDR3 has 15 amino acids. Germline V gene lookup returns CDR1 SGHAT and CDR2 FQNNGV. Trimming took 7 bases from V and 7 from J; bases not matched to a gene: 14. CDR3 bases: TGTGCCAGCATCCTATCGGCGGGGGGGCGAGGAGAGCAGTACTTC. This sequence encodes CASILSAGGRGEQYF.

The rearrangement joins TRBV13 to TRBJ1-2; no clear D gene. The length of the CDR3 is 15 residues. V lost 1 base to trimming and J lost 6 bases, with 15 bases between them. Germline V lookup: CDR1 PRHDT, CDR2 FYEKMQ (reference sequence). The CDR3 DNA follows: TGTGCCAGCAGCTTAGATTTTGGCCCGGACGATGGCTACACCTTC. It codes for CASSLDFGPDDGYTF.

This rearrangement joins TRBV6-2 or TRBV6-3 to TRBJ1-5, with D perhaps TRBD1 (5 bases). The V and J ends lost 4 bases and 0 bases respectively, with 25 bases between them. The CDR3 sequence is 20 residues long. Per the germline V gene, CDR1 is MNHEY and CDR2 is SVGEGT. In DNA, the CDR3 is TGTGCCAGCAGTTTCAACCCCGGTGACAGCCACCCTAGTAGCAATCAGCCCCAGCATTTT. Amino acid sequence: CASSFNPGDSHPSSNQPQHF.

Regarding this clone: One end of the junction does not line up with germline, which may come from a read error. The genes are TRBV9 and TRBJ1-1, with D tentatively TRBD1 (6 bases). The CDR3 has 13 residues. Germline values: CDR1 SGDLS, CDR2 YYNGEE. CDR3 sequence (DNA): TGTGCCAGCAGCATCCAGGGGAACGCTGAAGCTTTCTTT. Its protein is CASSIQGNAEAFF.

The gene calls are TRBV5-6 and TRBJ2-7; no clear D. Germline lookup yields CDR1 SGHDT and CDR2 YYEEEE. V gave up 0 bases and J gave up 8 bases, with 12 bases separating them. The CDR3 runs 13 residues. CDR3 region: CASSLVSGLQQYF. The CDR3 DNA sequence: TGTGCCAGCAGCTTGGTATCCGGTCTCCAGCAGTACTTC.

The chain couples TRBV5-6 to TRBJ2-5; 7 bases match TRBD1. The CDR3 contains 15 residues. The junction had 4 bases not matched to a gene; V was cut back by 0 bases and J by 2 bases. Germline CDR1 reads SGHDT; CDR2 reads YYEEEE. CDR3: CASSLVRTGQETQYF. As DNA, the CDR3 is TGTGCCAGCAGCTTGGTACGGACAGGTCAAGAGACCCAGTACTTC.

V is TRBV14 and J is TRBJ2-4; D gene ambiguous. The germline V gene encodes CDR1 SGHDN and CDR2 FVKESK. Trimming shortened V by 4 bases and J by 5 bases, and 12 bases separated the two germline ends. The CDR3 length is 14 residues. For the CDR3, the DNA is TGTGCCAGCAGCCGACGCGGTTGGGAAAACATTCAGTACTTC. Its protein is CASSRRGWENIQYF.

The chain joins TRBV5-8 to TRBJ1-5, with unresolved D. The length of the CDR3 is 14 residues. Looked up from germline, CDR1 is SGHTS and CDR2 is YDEGEE. The V end lost 0 bases, the J end lost 5 bases, and 9 bases lay between the germline ends. The CDR3 DNA reads as TGTGCCAGCAGCTTGGAAAGGGCCTATCAGCCCCAGCATTTT. It translates to CASSLERAYQPQHF.

This chain uses TRBV28 with TRBJ1-1; D is undetermined. This CDR3 region has 12 residues. Trimming stripped 4 bases from V and 4 bases from J, with 7 bases between. Per the germline V gene, CDR1 is MDHEN and CDR2 is SYDVKM. CDR3 nucleotide sequence: TGTGCCAGCAGTTCCCCCACCACTGAAGCTTTCTTT. This encodes CASSSPTTEAFF.

V and J are TRBV7-9 and TRBJ2-7, with D perhaps TRBD2 (6 bases). The CDR3 has 16 amino acids. With 5 bases removed from V and 4 bases from J, the gap between germline ends came to 21 bases. The germline V gene has CDR1 SEHNR and CDR2 FQNEAQ (reference sequence). In DNA form, the CDR3 reads TGTGCCAGCAGCCGGGGGATTGGCAATAGGAGGTACGAGCAGTACTTC. Translation: CASSRGIGNRRYEQYF.

This chain connects TRBV7-9 to TRBJ2-5; possible D gene TRBD1, 6 bases. Trimming shortened V by 6 bases and J by 4 bases, and 12 bases separated the two germline ends. Germline CDR1 reads SEHNR; CDR2 reads FQNEAQ (reference sequence). This CDR3 has 13 amino acids. The CDR3 DNA reads as TGTGCCAGCAGTTCCGGGACACTAGAGACCCAGTACTTC. Translation gives CASSSGTLETQYF.

The chain couples TRBV9 to TRBJ2-3; 9 positions agree with TRBD1. Germline CDR1 is SGDLS and CDR2 is YYNGEE. CDR3 length equals 17 residues. V was clipped by 1 base and J by 1 base; unmatched bases: 7. The CDR3: CASSVPSTGGRTDTQYF. The CDR3 region has the DNA TGTGCCAGCAGCGTACCCTCTACAGGGGGCCGCACAGATACGCAGTATTTT.

This clone was picked up a small number of times. The chain employs TRBV6-5 and TRBJ1-6, with D tentatively TRBD1 (5 bases). The CDR3 length is 14 residues. Trimming pared 6 bases from V and 5 bases from J, leaving 11 bases between. Germline V CDR1 and CDR2: MNHEY, SVGAGI. The CDR3 here is CASRGTGNNSPLHF. The CDR3, as DNA: TGTGCCAGCAGAGGGACGGGGAATAATTCACCCCTCCACTTT.

This chain joins TRBV9 and TRBJ1-6; D is possibly TRBD1 (6 bases). The CDR3 has 15 amino acids. Trimming took off 3 bases at V and 9 bases at J, with 16 bases between the two ends. Germline V lookup: CDR1 SGDLS, CDR2 YYNGEE. The CDR3: CASSGEGGTFSPLHF. The CDR3 DNA follows: TGTGCCAGCAGCGGTGAGGGCGGGACATTTTCACCCCTCCACTTT.

This clone was recorded once. The chain is built from TRBV11-2 and TRBJ2-1, with D possibly being TRBD2 (5 bases). Between the trimmed V and J ends, which lost 7 bases and 1 base, there was a span of 17 bases. Per germline, CDR1 SGHAT and CDR2 FQNNGV. CDR3 size: 16 residues. CDR3 in DNA: TGTGCCAGCAAATCCGGGAAGGGCGGATCCTACAATGAGCAGTTCTTC. Translated: CASKSGKGGSYNEQFF.